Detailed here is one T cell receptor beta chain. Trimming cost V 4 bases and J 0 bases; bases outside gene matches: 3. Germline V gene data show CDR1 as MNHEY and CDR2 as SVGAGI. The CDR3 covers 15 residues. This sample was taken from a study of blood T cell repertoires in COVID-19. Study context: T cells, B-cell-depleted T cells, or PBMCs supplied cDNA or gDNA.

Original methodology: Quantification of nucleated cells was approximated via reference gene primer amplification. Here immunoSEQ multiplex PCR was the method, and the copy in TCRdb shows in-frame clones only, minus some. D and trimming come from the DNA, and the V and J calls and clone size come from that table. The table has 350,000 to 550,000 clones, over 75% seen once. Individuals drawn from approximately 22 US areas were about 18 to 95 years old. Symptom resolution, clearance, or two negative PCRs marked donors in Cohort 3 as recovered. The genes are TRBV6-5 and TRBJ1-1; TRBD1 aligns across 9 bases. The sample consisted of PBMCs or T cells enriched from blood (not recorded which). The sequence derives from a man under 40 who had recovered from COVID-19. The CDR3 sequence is CASSSRTGVNTEAFF. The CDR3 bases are TGTGCCAGCAGTTCCCGGACAGGGGTGAACACTGAAGCTTTCTTT.